The source of this T cell receptor (beta chain) is a study of control samples from healthy donors and cancer patients. CDR1 SQVTM and CDR2 ANQGSEA come from the germline V gene. The length of the CDR3 is 11 residues. The germline V and J ends were trimmed by 7 bases and 5 bases, with 11 bases remaining between them. Sequencing used immunoSEQ multiplex PCR; TCRdb keeps in-frame clones, though not all of them. The sample has 35,000 to 45,000 clones, around 78% seen once; the top ten hold about 45%. The sequenced sample was blood. The receptor was isolated from a man aged 55 to 70 in good health. This sequence joins TRBV29-1 and TRBJ2-5; possibly TRBD1 or TRBD2 for D (5 bases each). DNA for the CDR3: TGCAGCGCGGACTCAGGGGAGACCCAGTACTTC. It codes for CSADSGETQYF.